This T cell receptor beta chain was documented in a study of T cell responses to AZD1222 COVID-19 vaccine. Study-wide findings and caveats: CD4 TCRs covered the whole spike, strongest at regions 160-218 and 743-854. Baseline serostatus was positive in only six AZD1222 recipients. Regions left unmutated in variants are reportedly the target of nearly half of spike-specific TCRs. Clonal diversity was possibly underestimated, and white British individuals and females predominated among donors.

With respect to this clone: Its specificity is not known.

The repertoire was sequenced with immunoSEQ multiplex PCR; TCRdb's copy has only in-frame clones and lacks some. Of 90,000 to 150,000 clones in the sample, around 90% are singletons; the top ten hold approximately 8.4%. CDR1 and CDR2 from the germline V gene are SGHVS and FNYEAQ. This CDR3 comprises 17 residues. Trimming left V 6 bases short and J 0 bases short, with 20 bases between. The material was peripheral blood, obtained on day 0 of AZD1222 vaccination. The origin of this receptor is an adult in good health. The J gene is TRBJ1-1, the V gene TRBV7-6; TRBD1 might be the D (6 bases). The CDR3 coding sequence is TGTGCCAGCAGGGGGGGGGCACCTAACTTAATGAACACTGAAGCTTTCTTT. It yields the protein CASRGGAPNLMNTEAFF.